This entry concerns a single T cell receptor (beta chain). This sample is drawn from a study of PD-L1 blockade in urothelial cancer. Study overall: Patients' atezolizumab regimen, 1,200 mg intravenously every 3 weeks, began in the mid-2010s. Analysis of the blood was performed 3 weeks (second dose) and 6 weeks after treatment start. Of 29 to 30 patients, about 24 were males with bladder-origin urothelial cancer.

Method: immunoSEQ multiplex PCR; TCRdb's copy keeps in-frame clones and lacks some. The sample has about 87,000 clones; over 80% are singletons. Per the germline V gene, CDR1 is SGHDN and CDR2 is FVKESK. The CDR3 is 15 residues long. J gave up 5 bases and V 3 bases, and 9 bases lay outside the gene matches. Time point: pretreatment peripheral blood. Pretreatment sampling and on-treatment sampling together yielded between 1 and 8 samples for each patient. Here the sequenced sample was PBMCs, taken around atezolizumab (anti-PD-L1) treatment. The chain couples TRBV14 to TRBJ1-2; TRBD1 matches 7 bases. The origin of this receptor is a man in his sixties with urothelial cancer. The CDR3 DNA sequence: TGTGCCAGCAGCCACCACGGGACAGCGACATATGGCTACACCTTC. Translating gives CASSHHGTATYGYTF.